This is a list of T cell receptor beta chains from one sample in a study of T cells in Graves' hyperthyroidism and ophthalmopathy. One entry per CDR3 protein, called by TCRdb with MiXCR from the multiplex PCR reads. The table has hundreds of thousands of distinct CDR3 sequences, just under 20% seen once. The source material was blood. These receptors were collected from a man aged 35 to 55 with Graves' ophthalmopathy. The CDR3 runs from the conserved cysteine through the conserved F or W. A D gene is named only where the DNA matches it firmly. Rows may omit the clone size; those that give it use once, few, many or a size class.

>-|TRBV20-1|TRBJ1-5|-
TGCAGTGCTAGCGCCGATTACAATCAGCCCCAGCATTTT
CSASADYNQPQHF
>TRBD1|TRBV20-1|TRBJ1-2|many
TGCAGTGCTGAGACAGGGGGGTATGGCTACACCTTC
CSAETGGYGYTF
>TRBD2|TRBV9|TRBJ2-5|-
TGTGCCAGCAGCGTAGGGCGGGAGAGTGGGACCCAGTACTTC
CASSVGRESGTQYF
>-|TRBV20-1|TRBJ1-5|-
TGCAGTGCTGTATCCGGGGCAGAGTTCAATCAGCCCCAGCATTTT
CSAVSGAEFNQPQHF
>-|TRBV18|TRBJ2-4|-
TGTGCCAGCTCAAACAGGGTCATTCAGTACTTC
CASSNRVIQYF
>TRBD2|TRBV11-3|TRBJ2-1|many
TGTGCCAGCAGCCCAGGACGAGCGGGAGTCGATGAGCAGTTCTTC
CASSPGRAGVDEQFF
>TRBD1|TRBV7-9|TRBJ2-4|-
TGTGCCAGCAGTACAGGGGGCGTAGCCAAAAACATTCAGTACTTC
CASSTGGVAKNIQYF
>-|TRBV28|TRBJ1-4|-
TGTGCCAGCAATTCCTCGGGGGGCCATGAAAAACTGTTTTTT
CASNSSGGHEKLFF
>-|TRBV5-5|TRBJ2-1|-
TGTGCCAGCAGCTTGGCCGGGACAATGAACAATGAGCAGTTCTTC
CASSLAGTMNNEQFF
>TRBD1|TRBV7-9|TRBJ2-4|-
TGTGCCAGCAGCTCCAACCTACGGACAGGGACGTTCGAGGGAAACATTCAGTACTTC
CASSSNLRTGTFEGNIQYF
>TRBD1|TRBV7-2|TRBJ1-1|few
TGTGCCAGCAGCTCCAGCTCACAGGGGACAACTGAAGCTTTCTTT
CASSSSSQGTTEAFF
>-|TRBV5-1|TRBJ2-1|many
TGCGCCAGCAGACAGAAATTGACCGGACTGCGGAATGAGCAGTTCTTC
CASRQKLTGLRNEQFF
>-|TRBV2|TRBJ1-4|-
TGTGCCAGCAGCCTATACGGGCCTAGGAGTGAAAAACTGTTTTTT
CASSLYGPRSEKLFF
>TRBD2|TRBV20-1|TRBJ2-2|few
TGCAGTGCTGGCCCGACTAGCGCCGGGGAGCTGTTTTTT
CSAGPTSAGELFF
>-|TRBV2|TRBJ2-2|many
TGTGCCAGCAGTGTCAGGGTCACCGGGGAGCTGTTTTTT
CASSVRVTGELFF
>-|TRBV7-8|TRBJ2-7|many
TGTGCCAGCAGCTTAATCGGGGAAAAGTCCGAGCAGTACTTC
CASSLIGEKSEQYF
>-|TRBV6-5|TRBJ1-3|once
TGTGCCAGCAGTTCCCTCGGGGAGTTAGGTTCTGGAAACACCATATATTTT
CASSSLGELGSGNTIYF
>TRBD1|TRBV12-5|TRBJ2-1|few
TGTGCTAGTGGTAAGGACGGGACAGGGTTGTACAATGAGCAGTTCTTC
CASGKDGTGLYNEQFF